This passage covers 9 T cell receptor beta chains from one sample sequenced in a study of graft-versus-host responses after intestinal transplantation. For these TCRs, the target antigens are not known. TCRdb keeps only in-frame clones here, not all; method: immunoSEQ multiplex PCR. This sample carries roughly 120,000 clones, just over 90% of them seen once, and the ten largest clones take roughly 0.5%. The material sequenced was unstimulated CD8+ T cells sorted from spleen or lymph node cells, taken before intestinal transplant. The receptors shown here come from a human donor who received an intestinal transplant.

CDR3 in amino acids: CASSEGGADYGYTF. The DNA of the CDR3 is TGTGCCAGCAGTGAAGGGGGGGCCGACTATGGCTACACCTTC. V gene TRBV2 combines with J gene TRBJ1-2; D is possibly TRBD1 (6 bases). CDR1 and CDR2 from the germline V gene are SNHLY and FYNNEI. With 1 base removed from V and 3 bases from J, the gap between germline ends came to 9 bases. This CDR3 comprises 14 residues. Full variable domain (missing parts from reference TRBV2 and TRBJ1-2): EPEVTQTPSHQVTQMGQEVILRCVPISNHLYFYWYRQILGQKVEFLVSFYNNEISEKSEIFDDQFSVERPDGSNFTLKIRSTKLEDSAMYFCASSEGGADYGYTFGSGTRLTVV.

The chain employs TRBV27 and TRBJ2-1; TRBD1 or TRBD2 may be the D gene (6 bases each). CDR3 size: 17 residues. Germline lookup yields CDR1 MNHEY and CDR2 SMNVEV (reference sequence). Trimming took off 1 base at V and 8 bases at J, with 21 bases between the two ends. The CDR3 sequence is CASSLYYRGLGADEQFF. The CDR3 region has the DNA TGTGCCAGCAGTTTATATTACCGGGGACTGGGGGCCGATGAGCAGTTCTTC.

The chain uses TRBV30 and TRBJ2-3; no clear D gene. The V gene's germline CDR1 is GTSNPN and CDR2 SVGIG (reference sequence). V was clipped by 1 base and J by 0 bases, with 11 bases between them. The CDR3 totals 15 residues. The CDR3 nucleotides are TGTGCCTGGAGTGACGGCAGCGCGAGCACAGATACGCAGTATTTT. Translated: CAWSDGSASTDTQYF.

The chain employs TRBV27 and TRBJ2-5, with a tentative D call TRBD1 (5 bases). Germline V lookup: CDR1 MNHEY, CDR2 SMNVEV (reference sequence). V was pared by 3 bases and J by 6 bases, with 11 bases between. The CDR3 runs to 13 residues. Here the CDR3 DNA reads TGTGCCAGCAGTTTCGGGCAGGGAAAGACCCAGTACTTC. Translating it yields CASSFGQGKTQYF.

The rearrangement uses TRBV7-3 and TRBJ2-1; D might be TRBD2 (5 bases). The germline V and J ends were trimmed by 1 base and 1 base, with 8 bases remaining between them. Per germline, CDR1 SGHTA and CDR2 FQGTGA. The CDR3 runs 15 residues. The CDR3 nucleotides read TGTGCCAGCAGCTTAATTCGCGGGTCCTACAATGAGCAGTTCTTC. Its translation: CASSLIRGSYNEQFF.

V gene TRBV19 combines with J gene TRBJ2-7, with D unresolved. The ends were cut back, 4 bases at V and 7 bases at J, with 11 bases in the middle. Germline lookup yields CDR1 LNHDA and CDR2 SQIVND (reference sequence). This CDR3 contains 12 residues. The chain's CDR3 is CASSTGQFEQYF. DNA of the CDR3: TGTGCCAGTAGTACGGGCCAGTTTGAGCAGTACTTC.

This chain uses TRBV6-1 with TRBJ1-2; 7 bases line up with TRBD1. Germline V gene data show CDR1 as MNHNS and CDR2 as SASEGT. J was trimmed by 2 bases and V by 2 bases; bases with no gene match: 5. The CDR3 is 15 residues long. The CDR3 is CASSEWDSLNYGYTF. In nucleotides, the CDR3 is TGTGCCAGCAGTGAATGGGACAGCTTGAACTATGGCTACACCTTC.

This rearrangement joins TRBV12-5 to TRBJ2-3; D not resolved. CDR3 length equals 14 residues. Germline V gives CDR1 LGHNT, CDR2 FRNRAP. The germline V and J ends were trimmed by 1 base and 9 bases, with 14 bases remaining between them. CDR3 protein: CASGLDISGSTQYF. CDR3 nucleotides: TGTGCTAGTGGTTTGGACATCTCCGGCTCAACGCAGTATTTT.

This clone was picked up one time. The chain carries TRBV9 and TRBJ2-1, with D tentatively TRBD2 (5 bases). Trimming removed 0 bases at V and 8 bases at J, with 6 bases between. CDR1 and CDR2 (germline): SGDLS, YYNGEE. This CDR3 contains 12 residues. CDR3 region: CASSVGEYEQFF. CDR3 nucleotide sequence: TGTGCCAGCAGCGTAGGGGAGTATGAGCAGTTCTTC.